These 11 T cell receptor beta chains originate from one sample sequenced in a study of lymphopenia after photon versus proton radiotherapy. Profiling relied on immunoSEQ multiplex PCR, and the TCRdb table lists in-frame clones only, not all of them. The table has 75,000 to 95,000 clones, 83% seen once. Material: peripheral blood, obtained from a patient treated with proton-based radiotherapy. The receptors shown here come from a man in his fifties or sixties with pancreatic cancer.

The chain uses TRBV4-1 and TRBJ2-7; D is undetermined. Germline V gene sequence: CDR1 MGHRA, CDR2 YSYEKL. V lost 1 base and J lost 6, with 4 bases in between. The CDR3 runs 11 residues. The CDR3 region has the DNA TGCGCCAGCAGCCAAGGACTCGAGCAGTACTTC. Amino acid sequence: CASSQGLEQYF.

The gene calls are TRBV7-3 and TRBJ1-1, with a possible D match to TRBD1 (5 bases). The CDR3 loop spans 13 amino acids. The germline V gene encodes CDR1 SGHTA and CDR2 FQGTGA. With 5 bases removed from V and 1 base from J, the gap between germline ends came to 8 bases. This CDR3 reads CASSLTGNTEAFF. CDR3 coding DNA: TGTGCCAGCAGCCTTACAGGGAACACTGAAGCTTTCTTT. Using reference TRBV7-3 and TRBJ1-1 for the parts outside the CDR3, the full variable domain is GAGVSQTPSNKVTEKGKYVELRCDPISGHTALYWYRQSLGQGPEFLIYFQGTGAADDSGLPNDRFFAVRPEGSVSTLKIQRTERGDSAVYLCASSLTGNTEAFFGQGTRLTVV.

The chain has TRBV4-1 and TRBJ1-2, with D perhaps matching TRBD1 (6 bases). Trimming took off 0 bases at V and 6 bases at J, with 23 bases between the two ends. From germline, CDR1 is MGHRA and CDR2 YSYEKL. The CDR3 length is 18 residues. CDR3 nucleotides: TGCGCCAGCAGCCAAGAGGTCGGCAGGGGTCGTCCTCTTGATGGCTACACCTTC. Translating it yields CASSQEVGRGRPLDGYTF.

The V call is TRBV7-2, the J call TRBJ1-5, with D unresolved. Germline CDR1 reads SGHTA; CDR2 reads FQGNSA. This CDR3 is built from 12 residues. V was clipped by 6 bases and J by 3 bases, with 6 bases between them. The CDR3 protein is CASSSNNQPQHF. Written as DNA, the CDR3 is TGTGCCAGCAGTTCAAACAATCAGCCCCAGCATTTT.

This chain uses TRBV11-1 with TRBJ2-1; TRBD2 matches at 14 bases. The CDR3 is 17 amino acids. V was clipped by 1 base and J by 7 bases; unmatched bases: 6. CDR1 and CDR2 (germline): SGHAT, FQDESV (reference sequence). The DNA for the CDR3 is TGTGCCAGCAGCTTAGAGACGGGACTAGCGGGAGTGAATGAGCAGTTCTTC. It specifies CASSLETGLAGVNEQFF.

The chain uses TRBV29-1 and TRBJ2-7; 11 nucleotides line up with TRBD1. Germline V gene sequence: CDR1 SQVTM, CDR2 ANQGSEA. Trimming cost V 2 bases and J 9 bases; bases outside gene matches: 6. The CDR3 is 13 amino acids. The CDR3 protein is CSVEPGQGVGQYF. The CDR3 region has the DNA TGCAGCGTTGAACCGGGACAGGGGGTCGGGCAGTACTTC.

V and J are TRBV19 and TRBJ1-1; D call uncertain. CDR1 LNHDA and CDR2 SQIVND come from the germline V gene (reference sequence). The V and J ends lost 7 bases and 0 bases respectively, with 6 bases between them. CDR3 length: 12 amino acids. The CDR3 sequence is CASNKLNTEAFF. The CDR3 DNA reads as TGTGCCAGTAATAAGCTGAACACTGAAGCTTTCTTT.

This clone was seen only a few times. CDR3 in amino acids: CAISESGGSYNSPLHF. CDR3 DNA: TGTGCCATCAGTGAGTCAGGGGGCTCCTATAATTCACCCCTCCACTTT. The genes are TRBV10-3 and TRBJ1-6; a possible D gene is TRBD1 (6 bases). CDR1 and CDR2 (germline): ENHRY, SYGVKD. Trimming took 0 bases from V and 0 from J, leaving 6 bases between them. The CDR3 consists of 16 residues.

The chain combines TRBV6-6 with TRBJ1-3; 8 positions agree with TRBD1. This CDR3 is built from 14 residues. CDR1 and CDR2 from the germline V gene are MNHNY and SVGAGI (reference sequence). With 7 bases clipped from V and 2 bases from J, the junction kept 4 bases outside the gene matches. The CDR3 here is CASTRTGTGNTIYF. CDR3 nucleotides: TGTGCCAGCACCCGGACAGGGACTGGAAACACCATATATTTT.

The V and J genes are TRBV10-3 and TRBJ1-1; D is uncertain. The germline V gene encodes CDR1 ENHRY and CDR2 SYGVKD. This CDR3 has 17 residues. V shed 0 bases and J shed 0 bases, with 14 bases lying between them. For the CDR3, the DNA is TGTGCCATCAGTGAGTCCCCGGCTTCAACCTTGAACACTGAAGCTTTCTTT. Its translation: CAISESPASTLNTEAFF.

This clone was seen only a few times. The chain uses TRBV9 and TRBJ2-1; TRBD2 agrees at 10 bases. The CDR3 is 15 amino acids. Germline V gene sequence: CDR1 SGDLS, CDR2 YYNGEE. V gave up 0 bases and J gave up 5 bases; unmatched junction bases: 2. DNA for the CDR3: TGTGCCAGCAGCGTAGGAACTAGCGGGAACAATGAGCAGTTCTTC. Translation: CASSVGTSGNNEQFF.